Below, 23 T cell receptor beta chains from the same sample are listed, as sequenced in a study of shared clonotypes between healthy human individuals. Only in-frame clones appear in the TCRdb table, and some are missing; sequencing was by immunoSEQ multiplex PCR. Of about a million clones in the sample, around 74% were seen once. Sequenced material: memory CD4+ T cells sorted from blood. Subset in this sample: CD45RA-negative fraction. These receptors all stem from a young man in good health.

The chain combines TRBV10-2 with TRBJ1-2; D not certain. V gave up 7 bases and J gave up 7 bases, with 16 bases separating them. Germline V CDR1 and CDR2: WSHSY, SAAADI. The CDR3 sequence is 13 residues long. CDR3 DNA sequence: TGCGCCAGCAATGCGCAAATGACCCCTGGCTACACCTTC. This codes for CASNAQMTPGYTF.

The chain's CDR3 is CASSLSWDGSYEQYF. CDR3 in DNA: TGTGCCAGCAGTTTATCGTGGGACGGATCCTACGAGCAGTACTTC. V usage is TRBV27 and J usage is TRBJ2-7; D is perhaps TRBD1 or TRBD2 (5 bases each). Trimming shortened V by 0 bases and J by 1 base, and 10 bases separated the two germline ends. This CDR3 has 15 amino acids. Germline CDR1 reads MNHEY; CDR2 reads SMNVEV (reference sequence).

This clone was counted a single time. V and J are TRBV4-1 and TRBJ2-1; D is possibly TRBD2 (7 bases). Per germline, CDR1 MGHRA and CDR2 YSYEKL. The CDR3 is 16 residues long. Trimming took 1 base from V and 7 from J, leaving 17 bases between them. CDR3 nucleotide sequence: TGCGCCAGCAGCCAAGGGGGGCGGGAGTTTGGTAATGAGCAGTTCTTC. This encodes CASSQGGREFGNEQFF.

The chain employs TRBV5-8 and TRBJ2-7; TRBD2 matches 8 bases. Trimming took 4 bases from V and 3 from J; bases not matched to a gene: 12. Germline loops: CDR1 SGHTS, CDR2 YDEGEE. The CDR3 extends over 16 amino acids. CDR3 sequence reads: CASSQTGLGRFYEQYF. For the CDR3, the DNA is TGTGCCAGCAGCCAAACGGGACTAGGAAGATTCTACGAGCAGTACTTC.

The V call is TRBV25-1, the J call TRBJ2-1, with a possible D match to TRBD1 (6 bases). CDR1 is MGHDK and CDR2 is SYGVNS in the germline V gene. V was pared by 1 base and J by 4 bases, with 14 bases between. The CDR3 covers 16 residues. CDR3 amino acids: CASSESGGTRYNEQFF. The CDR3 nucleotides are TGTGCCAGCAGTGAATCTGGGGGCACCCGTTACAATGAGCAGTTCTTC.

This clone was observed many times. V usage is TRBV18 and J usage is TRBJ2-3; D is ambiguous. The CDR3 extends over 13 amino acids. V lost 5 bases to trimming and J lost 1 base, with 7 bases between them. CDR1 is KGHSH and CDR2 is LQKENI in the germline V gene. CDR3 region: CASSIAGTDTQYF. The CDR3 nucleotides read TGTGCCAGCTCAATAGCCGGCACAGATACGCAGTATTTT. Complete variable domain (other parts from reference TRBV18 and TRBJ2-3): NAGVMQNPRHLVRRRGQEARLRCSPMKGHSHVYWYRQLPEEGLKFMVYLQKENIIDESGMPKERFSAEFPKEGPSILRIQQVVRGDSAAYFCASSIAGTDTQYFGPGTRLTVL.

In its sample, this clone was seen a few times. Here the CDR3 DNA reads TGTGCCAGCAGTTACTCGATGCGGTCCGCCTACGAGCAGTACTTC. It yields the protein CASSYSMRSAYEQYF. The chain recombines TRBV6-5 with TRBJ2-7; D ambiguous. Germline lookup yields CDR1 MNHEY and CDR2 SVGAGI. The V and J ends lost 0 bases and 2 bases respectively, with 11 bases between them. The CDR3 is 15 amino acids.

The V and J genes are TRBV14 and TRBJ1-1, with no clear D. V gave up 4 bases and J gave up 4 bases, with 4 bases separating them. Germline loops: CDR1 SGHDN, CDR2 FVKESK. This CDR3 region has 11 residues. The CDR3 nucleotides are TGTGCCAGCAGCCCACGCACTGAAGCTTTCTTT. Amino acid sequence: CASSPRTEAFF.

This clone was counted once. The chain has TRBV5-1 and TRBJ2-3; D gene uncertain. Trimming removed 4 bases from V and 2 bases from J, with 11 bases in between. The germline gives CDR1 SGHRS, CDR2 YFSETQ. The CDR3 runs to 14 residues. In nucleotides, the CDR3 is TGCGCCAGCAGCGTTTGGCGAAACACAGATACGCAGTATTTT. Protein product: CASSVWRNTDTQYF.

CDR3 DNA: TGTGCCAGCAGCCCGGGCCTGGGGATAGCCCAGTACTTC. Translated, it gives CASSPGLGIAQYF. The chain joins TRBV5-4 to TRBJ2-5; no firm D call. Germline CDR1 SGHNT, CDR2 YYREEE (reference sequence). The CDR3 runs to 13 residues. V shed 4 bases and J shed 9 bases, with 16 bases lying between them.

Points on this clone: This CDR3 is also generated by other DNA sequences in the sample. This chain uses TRBV29-1 with TRBJ1-1; D gene unclear. Trimming pared 3 bases from V and 2 bases from J, leaving 7 bases between. CDR1 and CDR2 (germline): SQVTM, ANQGSEA. The length of the CDR3 is 12 residues. The CDR3 sequence is CSVDRGNTEAFF. The CDR3 region has the DNA TGCAGCGTTGATCGGGGTAACACTGAAGCTTTCTTT. Variable domain in full (rest from reference TRBV29-1 and TRBJ1-1): SAVISQKPSRDICQRGTSLTIQCQVDSQVTMMFWYRQQPGQSLTLIATANQGSEATYESGFVIDKFPISRPNLTFSTLTVSNMSPEDSSIYLCSVDRGNTEAFFGQGTRLTVV.

J is TRBJ2-3 and V is TRBV7-3, with a weak D call TRBD2 (5 bases). The germline V and J ends were trimmed by 8 bases and 1 base, with 7 bases remaining between them. In germline, CDR1 is SGHTA, CDR2 FQGTGA. The length of the CDR3 is 12 residues. CDR3 region: CASGLRTDTQYF. CDR3 bases: TGTGCCAGCGGACTGCGCACAGATACGCAGTATTTT.

This clone is a singleton in its sample. The J gene is TRBJ2-1, the V gene TRBV5-1, with 7 bases lining up with TRBD2. Germline values: CDR1 SGHRS, CDR2 YFSETQ. Trimming at V came to 4 bases and at J to 5 bases, leaving 9 bases not matched to a gene. CDR3 length: 15 residues. This chain's CDR3 is CASSRGGGLNNEQFF. CDR3 nucleotide sequence: TGCGCCAGCAGCCGCGGGGGTGGGCTAAACAATGAGCAGTTCTTC.

This clone was recorded only once. The chain is built from TRBV30 and TRBJ2-3; unclear D gene. CDR3 length equals 12 residues. V was trimmed by 2 bases and J by 3 bases, leaving 6 bases between them. Germline V gives CDR1 GTSNPN, CDR2 SVGIG (reference sequence). The CDR3 here is CAWSTWTDTQYF. CDR3 nucleotide sequence: TGTGCCTGGAGTACCTGGACAGATACGCAGTATTTT.

The rearrangement joins TRBV6-1 to TRBJ2-3; 9 bases are a match to TRBD1. The J segment lost 3 bases and the V segment lost 0 bases, leaving 7 bases of the junction unmatched. The germline gives CDR1 MNHNS, CDR2 SASEGT. The CDR3 consists of 17 residues. CDR3 DNA sequence: TGTGCCAGCAGTGAAGCGGTGGGACAGGGTGTAACAGATACGCAGTATTTT. Amino acid sequence: CASSEAVGQGVTDTQYF.

The chain links TRBV10-3 to TRBJ2-7, with D possibly being TRBD1 or TRBD2 (6 bases each). Germline V gene sequence: CDR1 ENHRY, CDR2 SYGVKD. V was trimmed by 6 bases and J by 5 bases, leaving 14 bases between them. The CDR3 runs to 13 residues. The CDR3 is CAISGGGLDEQYF. The DNA of the CDR3 is TGTGCCATCAGCGGAGGGGGTTTGGACGAGCAGTACTTC.

The chain carries TRBV7-9 and TRBJ2-1; the D gene is possibly TRBD2 (5 bases). The ends were cut back, 5 bases at V and 8 bases at J, with 10 bases in the middle. This CDR3 spans 12 amino acids. Germline V CDR1 and CDR2: SEHNR, FQNEAQ (reference sequence). The CDR3 bases are TGTGCCAGCAGCAGGACTGACTATGAGCAGTTCTTC. Protein: CASSRTDYEQFF.

This clone showed up many times. The CDR3, as DNA: TGTGCCAGCAGGCTCGGACAGGGAAACTATGGCTACACCTTC. Amino acids: CASRLGQGNYGYTF. The V and J genes are TRBV6-1 and TRBJ1-2; 8 nucleotides agree with TRBD1. CDR3 size: 14 residues. Unmatched junction bases numbered 5, after V lost 6 bases and J lost 2 bases. Looked up from germline, CDR1 is MNHNS and CDR2 is SASEGT.

The chain is built from TRBV7-2 and TRBJ1-3; D gene ambiguous. Between the trimmed V and J ends, which lost 3 bases and 4 bases, there was a span of 10 bases. There are 14 residues in the CDR3. Germline V gene data show CDR1 as SGHTA and CDR2 as FQGNSA. The CDR3 sequence is CASSFSADGNTIYF. The CDR3 nucleotides read TGTGCCAGCAGCTTCTCAGCAGACGGAAACACCATATATTTT.

The chain employs TRBV5-1 and TRBJ2-3, with D unresolved. The CDR3 spans 14 residues. The germline V gene has CDR1 SGHRS and CDR2 YFSETQ. With 0 bases removed from V and 9 bases from J, the gap between germline ends came to 14 bases. CDR3 sequence: CASSLVPPSSTQYF. CDR3 sequence (DNA): TGCGCCAGCAGCTTGGTGCCCCCATCGTCCACGCAGTATTTT.

J is TRBJ2-7 and V is TRBV6-6; 8 bases match TRBD2. The germline gives CDR1 MNHNY, CDR2 SVGAGI (reference sequence). This CDR3 contains 16 residues. J was trimmed by 0 bases and V by 0 bases; bases with no gene match: 4. The DNA for the CDR3 is TGTGCCAGCAGTTACTCTAGCGGGATCAGCTCCTACGAGCAGTACTTC. Its protein is CASSYSSGISSYEQYF.

This chain uses TRBV28 with TRBJ1-5; the D gene is possibly TRBD1 (5 bases). The germline V gene has CDR1 MDHEN and CDR2 SYDVKM. Deletions cut 4 bases from V and 1 base from J, with 11 bases between. This CDR3 spans 15 amino acids. The CDR3 coding sequence is TGTGCCAGCAGTTCGGGGGTGTCGAGCAATCAGCCCCAGCATTTT. This codes for CASSSGVSSNQPQHF. The variable domain in full, completed from reference TRBV28 and TRBJ1-5, reads DVKVTQSSRYLVKRTGEKVFLECVQDMDHENMFWYRQDPGLGLRLIYFSYDVKMKEKGDIPEGYSVSREKKERFSLILESASTNQTSMYLCASSSGVSSNQPQHFGDGTRLSIL.

In regard to this clone: The identical CDR3 is also encoded by other nucleotide sequences in the sample. The CDR3: CASRTGTNTGELFF. The CDR3 nucleotides read TGTGCCAGCAGGACAGGGACGAACACCGGGGAGCTGTTTTTT. This chain joins TRBV2 and TRBJ2-2; 7 positions agree with TRBD1. CDR1 is SNHLY, CDR2 FYNNEI, per germline. This CDR3 region has 14 residues. With V trimmed by 6 bases and J by 0 bases, 1 base remained unmatched.